This TCR beta chain was captured in a study of cytomegalovirus exposure and HLA in healthy donors. General study points: In a later analysis, productive TCRs from donors in an Asian-associated ancestry cluster reportedly carried fewer N-insertions than the cohort mean. Later work found that TCR association rates differed between HLA loci; DRB1 had the most and HLA-C the fewest.

The PCR was carried out with 60 Vbeta primers and 13 Jbeta primers. Generated by immunoSEQ multiplex PCR, the TCRdb table keeps only in-frame clones and is missing some. Among some 150,000 clones listed, about 77% were seen once. This clone was seen a few times. Its antigen is as yet unknown. The CDR3 consists of 11 residues. CDR1 DFQATT and CDR2 SNEGSKA come from the germline V gene (reference sequence). V dropped 6 bases and J dropped 6 bases, with 10 bases sitting between them. The chain couples TRBV20-1 to TRBJ2-3, with D perhaps TRBD2 (5 bases). This TCR was recovered from a female donor in good health and CMV-seronegative. Sequencing was performed on PBMCs. The CDR3 loop reads CSAYTGDTQYF. In DNA form, the CDR3 reads TGCAGTGCCTACACGGGGGATACGCAGTATTTT.